This is a list of T cell receptor beta chains from one sample in a study of cytomegalovirus exposure and HLA in healthy donors. Clones were sequenced by immunoSEQ multiplex PCR, and TCRdb holds only the in-frame ones, with some missing. The data include around 75,000 clones; the top ten clones carry about 0.83%. The sample comprised PBMCs. The receptors come from a boy younger than 18 in good health and CMV-seronegative. Each CDR3 is given with its conserved first and last residue.

TRBV30	TRBJ2-5	CAWSVGLAGGIQENQYF
TRBV4-2	TRBJ2-3	CASSQSRDRGRGTQYF
TRBV11-2	TRBJ2-7	CASRSVAGGPHEQYF
TRBV4-1	TRBJ1-2	CASSPMGGVDGYTF
TRBV9	TRBJ1-1	CASSVLGDTEAFF
TRBV6-4	TRBJ2-1	CASSEAASGSNEQFF
TRBV5-6	TRBJ2-2	CASSLGLASISGELFF
TRBV5-1	TRBJ2-7	CASSFRDRAYEQYF
TRBV18	TRBJ2-3	CASSPRASATDTQYF
TRBV19	TRBJ1-3	CASSIARAGNTIYF
TRBV11-1	TRBJ1-1	CASSGQTGLNTEAFF
TRBV7-3	TRBJ2-1	CASSWSGVSEQFF
TRBV5-4	TRBJ1-1	CASSGGGNTEAFF
TRBV9	TRBJ2-5	CASSVDPKETQYF
TRBV5-1	TRBJ2-3	CASSFNPTSGDTQYF
TRBV19	TRBJ2-7	CASKITGGHEQYF
TRBV7-9	TRBJ2-5	CASSLETGFFQETQYF
TRBV2	TRBJ2-7	CASVLAATYEQYF
TRBV30	TRBJ1-6	CAGGNRGRDSPLHF
TRBV5-4	TRBJ2-7	CASSRAPAGGAYEQYF
TRBV6-5	TRBJ2-2	CASSPISTGELFF
TRBV19	TRBJ2-3	CASVDRGRTDTQYF
TRBV5-1	TRBJ2-3	CASSLGEGGSTDTQYF
TRBV30	TRBJ1-1	CAWSVRRVKAEAFF
TRBV5-6	TRBJ2-5	CASSLDFTSDRVPGETQYF
TRBV6-5	TRBJ1-1	CASSYGRNTEAFF
TRBV7-9	TRBJ1-4	CASSRRKQGLGEKLFF
TRBV7-2	TRBJ1-2	CASSLGRTATYGYTF
TRBV19	TRBJ2-1	CASSASSAYNEQFF
TRBV6-6	TRBJ1-1	CASSYIAPGANTEAFF
TRBV5-1	TRBJ1-5	CASSKVGGQPQHF
TRBV5-5	TRBJ1-1	CASSLSGMNTEAFF
TRBV19	TRBJ2-3	CASSLRTGASTDTQYF
TRBV29-1	TRBJ1-5	CSVQTGSQPQHF
TRBV18	TRBJ1-1	CASSPNGAGDTEAFF
TRBV2	TRBJ1-2	CASSEGGDYGYTF
TRBV27	TRBJ1-1	CASSYYRGANTEAFF
TRBV5-4	TRBJ2-7	CASSTGQGAGYEQYF
TRBV25-1	TRBJ1-6	CASSEFPGGGINPPLHF
TRBV4-1	TRBJ1-2	CASSQGLLYGPKQGSYGYTF
TRBV5-8	TRBJ1-5	CASSPNVEPYQPQHF
TRBV6-5	TRBJ2-7	CASSSNSGRAIYEQYF
TRBV4-3	TRBJ2-1	CASSQEVASPPFYNEQFF
TRBV9	TRBJ2-7	CASSVGSSPSPNYEQYF
TRBV7-7	TRBJ2-1	CASSLFTGGDEQFF
TRBV5-4	TRBJ2-1	CASSLVAGVYNEQFF
TRBV19	TRBJ1-1	CASIPQGDTEAFF
TRBV5-1	TRBJ2-5	CASSLTRIQETQYF
TRBV30	TRBJ1-2	CAWSVRGRGANYGYTF
TRBV19	TRBJ1-4	CASSIAGVNEKLFF
TRBV29-1	TRBJ2-5	CSVGVMAGAETQYF
TRBV30	TRBJ1-2	CAWDAGPGYTF